The clone carrying this T cell receptor (beta chain) was observed a few times. Its antigen is unidentified. This record comes from a study of T cells after yellow fever vaccination. General study points: In FACS-sorted repertoires, abundant clonotypes from the bulk population could appear as contaminants.

The 5'RACE template-switching step produced TCR cDNA and added a universal primer site and UMIs. MiXCR, applied by TCRdb to the 5' RACE reads, yields one record per CDR3 protein. In the table there are 310,000 or so distinct CDR3 sequences, 6.8% of which are singletons. This TCR was sampled from a man between 18 and 35 years old who received the YFV17D yellow fever vaccine. The starting material was PBMCs, obtained about 49 days after the first yellow fever vaccination.

The CDR3 reads CASSVGLEGGVGYTF. CDR3 nucleotide sequence: TGTGCCAGCAGCGTCGGATTAGAGGGAGGGGTTGGCTACACCTTC. V gene TRBV9 combines with J gene TRBJ1-2; the D gene is possibly TRBD1 (5 bases). Germline CDR1 reads SGDLS; CDR2 reads YYNGEE. The CDR3 is made up of 15 amino acids. Trimming stripped 2 bases from V and 7 bases from J, with 18 bases between. The variable domain in full, completed from reference TRBV9 and TRBJ1-2, reads DSGVTQTPKHLITATGQRVTLRCSPRSGDLSVYWYQQSLDQGLQFLIQYYNGEERAKGNILERFSAQQFPDLHSELNLSSLELGDSALYFCASSVGLEGGVGYTFGSGTRLTVV.